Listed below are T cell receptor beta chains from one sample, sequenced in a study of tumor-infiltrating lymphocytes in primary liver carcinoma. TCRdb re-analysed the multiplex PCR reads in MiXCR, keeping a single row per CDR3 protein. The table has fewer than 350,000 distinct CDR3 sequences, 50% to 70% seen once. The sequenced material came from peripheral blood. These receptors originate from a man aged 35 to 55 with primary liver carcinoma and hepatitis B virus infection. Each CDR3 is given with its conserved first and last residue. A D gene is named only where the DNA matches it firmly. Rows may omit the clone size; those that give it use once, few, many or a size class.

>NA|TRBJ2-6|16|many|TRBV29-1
TGCAGCGTTGAAGAAGTAAGGGCCTCTGGGGCCAACGTCCTGACTTTC
CSVEEVRASGANVLTF
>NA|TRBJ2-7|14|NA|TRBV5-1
TGCGCCAGCAGCTTGGGGGGGTCAGAGTACGCGCAGTACTTC
CASSLGGSEYAQYF
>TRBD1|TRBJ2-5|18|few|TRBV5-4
TGTGCCAGCAGCTTAGGGGGGGGGTACAGGGGGCGCGGAGAGACCCAGTACTTC
CASSLGGGYRGRGETQYF
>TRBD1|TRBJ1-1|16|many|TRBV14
TGTGCCAGCAGCCGGGGACAGGAGAGAATGAACACTGAAGCTTTCTTT
CASSRGQERMNTEAFF
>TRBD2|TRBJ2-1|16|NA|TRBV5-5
TGTGGCAGCAGCTTGCCAGCGGGAGTTTTCTACAATGAGCAGTTCTTC
CGSSLPAGVFYNEQFF
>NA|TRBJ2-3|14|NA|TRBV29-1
TGCAGAGATCCATATAGAGGCATTACAGATACGCAGTATTTT
CRDPYRGITDTQYF
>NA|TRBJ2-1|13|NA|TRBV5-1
TGCGCCTGCAGCTTGGAGGGGGGGAGTGAGCAGTTCTTC
CACSLEGGSEQFF
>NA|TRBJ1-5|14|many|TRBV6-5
TGTGCCAGCAGTTACTCTTGGGAAGGTCAGCCCCAGCATTTT
CASSYSWEGQPQHF
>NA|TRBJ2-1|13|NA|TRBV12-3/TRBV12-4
TGTGCCACCAGTTCCGGGACCTACAATGAGCAGTTCTTC
CATSSGTYNEQFF
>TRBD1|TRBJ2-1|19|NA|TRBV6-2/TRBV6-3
TGTGCCAGCAGCCTACTCGACAGGGGGCAGTCTCTATCCTACAATGAGCAGTTCTTC
CASSLLDRGQSLSYNEQFF
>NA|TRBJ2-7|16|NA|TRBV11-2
TGTGCCAGCAGCAAGCGACCGGGCCGGAGGCCTTACGAGCAGTACTTC
CASSKRPGRRPYEQYF
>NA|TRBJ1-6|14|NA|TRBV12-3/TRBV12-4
TGTACCAGCAGTCTCAGACGGGGGATCTCACCCCTCCACTTT
CTSSLRRGISPLHF
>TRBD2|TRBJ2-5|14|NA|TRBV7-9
TGTGCCAGCCGACTAGCGGGAGAGGGAGAGACCCAGTACTTC
CASRLAGEGETQYF
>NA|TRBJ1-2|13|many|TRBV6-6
TGTGCCAGCAGTCAAACCACAGCCTATGGCTACACCTTC
CASSQTTAYGYTF
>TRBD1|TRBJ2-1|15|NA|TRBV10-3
TGTGCCATCAGTGACGGGACAGGGGAAGTAGGTGAGCAGTTCTTC
CAISDGTGEVGEQFF
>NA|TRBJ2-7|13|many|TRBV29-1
TGCAGCGTTGTCTCCCCCAGGGGCCTCGAGCAGTACTTC
CSVVSPRGLEQYF
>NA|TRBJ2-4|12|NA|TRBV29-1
TGCAGCGTTCAGGATGGCAAAAACATTCAGTACTTC
CSVQDGKNIQYF
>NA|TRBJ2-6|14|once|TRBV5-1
TGCGCCGGCAGCGCTAGCTCTGGGGCCAACGTCCTGACTTTC
CAGSASSGANVLTF
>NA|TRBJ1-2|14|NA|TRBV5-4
TGTGCCAACAGCCCGGACGGCTCTAACTATGGCTACACCTTC
CANSPDGSNYGYTF
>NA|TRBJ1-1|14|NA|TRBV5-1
TGCGCCAGCAGTTCCGCCCGGATGAACACTGAAGCTTTCTTT
CASSSARMNTEAFF
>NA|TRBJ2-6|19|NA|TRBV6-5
TGTGCCAGCAGTCCAAGGAGATCCGGGACCTCGGGTGGGACCAACGTCCTGACTTTC
CASSPRRSGTSGGTNVLTF
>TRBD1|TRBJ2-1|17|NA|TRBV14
TGTACCAGCGGCCAAAAGGGTCAGGGGACAGGGTACAATGAGCAGTTCTTC
CTSGQKGQGTGYNEQFF
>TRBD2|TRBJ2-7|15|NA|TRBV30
TGTGCCTGGAAGGAGGCGGGGGGGGGCTCCTTCGAGCAGTACTTC
CAWKEAGGGSFEQYF
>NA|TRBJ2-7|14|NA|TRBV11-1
TGTGCTAGCAGCCAGGGGTGGCTCACCTACGAGCAGTACTTC
CASSQGWLTYEQYF
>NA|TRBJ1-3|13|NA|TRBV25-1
TGTGCCAGCAGTGAGACAAGGGTAAACACCATATATTTT
CASSETRVNTIYF
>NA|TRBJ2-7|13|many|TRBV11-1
TGTGCCAGCAGCCTGACAAGGAGCTACGAGCAGTACTTC
CASSLTRSYEQYF
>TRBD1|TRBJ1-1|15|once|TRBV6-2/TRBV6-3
TGTGCCAGCAGTTACACCAGGGGGCAGGTCACTGAAGCTTTCTTT
CASSYTRGQVTEAFF
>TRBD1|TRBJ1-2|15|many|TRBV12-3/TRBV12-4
TGTGCCAGCAGATCCGGACAGGGGATTGGCTATGGCTACACCTTC
CASRSGQGIGYGYTF
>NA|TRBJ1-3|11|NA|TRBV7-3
TGTGCCAGCGGGCAGGAAAACACCATATATTTT
CASGQENTIYF
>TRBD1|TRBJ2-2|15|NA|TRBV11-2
TGTGCCAGCAGGAGGGGGACAGGGGTCACCGGGGAGCTATTTTTT
CASRRGTGVTGELFF
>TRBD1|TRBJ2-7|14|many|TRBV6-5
TGTGCCAGCAGTCCCGGGACAGGCTTCGGCGAGCAGTACTTC
CASSPGTGFGEQYF
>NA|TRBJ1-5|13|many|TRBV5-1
TGTGCCAGCAGCTTACAGGGAGACCAGCCCCAGCATTTT
CASSLQGDQPQHF
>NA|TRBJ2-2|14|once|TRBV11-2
TGTGTCAGCTGCAACATGGACCTCACCGGGGAGCTGTTTTTT
CVSCNMDLTGELFF
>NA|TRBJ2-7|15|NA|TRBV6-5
TGTGCCAGCAGACCCCAGGGGTTGTGTTCCTACGAGCAGTACTTC
CASRPQGLCSYEQYF
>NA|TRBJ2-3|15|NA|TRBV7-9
TGTGCCAGCGCCAAAGGGGGTTTGTCGACAGATACGCAGTATTTT
CASAKGGLSTDTQYF
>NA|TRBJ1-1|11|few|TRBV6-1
TGTGCCAGCATGTCCGACACTGATGCTCTCTTT
CASMSDTDALF
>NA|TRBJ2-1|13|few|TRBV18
TGTGCCAGCTCACCACCGGTGTACAATGAGCAGTTCTTT
CASSPPVYNEQFF
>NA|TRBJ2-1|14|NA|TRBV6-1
TGTGCCAGCAGTCCCCAAATAGCGTGCCATGAGCAGTTCTTC
CASSPQIACHEQFF
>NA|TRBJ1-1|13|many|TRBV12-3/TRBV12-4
TGTGCCAGCAGTTTACGGGCGAACACTGAAGCTTTCTTT
CASSLRANTEAFF
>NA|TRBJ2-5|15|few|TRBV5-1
TGCGCCAGCAGCCGGGGACCGCAAGGGCAAGAGACCCAGTACTTC
CASSRGPQGQETQYF
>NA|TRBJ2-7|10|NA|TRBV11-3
TGTGCCAGCGGCCGCAACGAGCAGTACTTC
CASGRNEQYF
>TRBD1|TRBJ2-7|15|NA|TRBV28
TGTACCAACAAGAGACAGGGAGTACCCTCCTACGAGCAGTACTTC
CTNKRQGVPSYEQYF
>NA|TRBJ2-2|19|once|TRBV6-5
TGTGCCAGTAGTTACTCGAGTCCCGTCATGTTATCCGCCACCGGGGAGCTGTTTTTT
CASSYSSPVMLSATGELFF
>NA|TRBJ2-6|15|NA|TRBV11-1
TGTGCCAGCAACTTGGGGGAGACTGGGGCCAACGTCCTGACCTTC
CASNLGETGANVLTF
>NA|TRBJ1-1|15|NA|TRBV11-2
TGTGCCTGCAGCTTGGCCAGGACGGCAAACACTGAAGCTTTCTTT
CACSLARTANTEAFF
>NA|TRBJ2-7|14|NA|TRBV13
TGTGTCAGCAGCTTGAAGGGTGCCTCCTACGAGCAGTACTTC
CVSSLKGASYEQYF